The clone carrying this T cell receptor beta chain showed up just a few times. What it binds is unknown. This sample is part of a study of a mutant IDH1 vaccine in newly diagnosed glioma. Study details: Mean patient age was around 40 years; approximately 62% were male and 37.5% female. Antecedent treatment encompassed radiotherapy, temozolomide, or their combination; the majority received both. General observations from the study: Pseudoprogression showed no apparent link to changes in top peripheral T cell clonotypes.

The CDR3 extends over 15 amino acids. The germline CDR1 and CDR2 sequences are GTSNPN and SVGIG (reference sequence). V was trimmed by 0 bases and J by 2 bases, leaving 10 bases between them. Time point given: week 35, safety follow-up. Alongside topical imiquimod, each dose of vaccine comprised 300 ug of mutant IDH1 20-mer peptide. The donor cohort comprised cases of new WHO grade 3 or 4 IDH1-mutant, ATRX-lost astrocytoma. The assay was immunoSEQ multiplex PCR, and TCRdb's table has in-frame clones only and misses some. The sample includes around 30,000 clones, roughly 75% of them seen just once. The TCR comes from a man aged 40-55 years with glioma. Some clones in this sample may be carry-over from other donors' samples. Sequenced material: PBMCs, taken from a glioma patient whose treatment included an IDH1 peptide vaccine. The chain couples TRBV30 to TRBJ1-4, with a weak D call TRBD1 (5 bases). Here the CDR3 DNA reads TGTGCCTGGAGTGTGGGGGGGACGACTAATGAAAAACTGTTTTTT. Translating gives CAWSVGGTTNEKLFF.